The 23 T cell receptor beta chains below all came from one sample that was sequenced in a study of shared clonotypes between healthy human individuals. The repertoire was sequenced with immunoSEQ multiplex PCR; TCRdb's copy has only in-frame clones and lacks some. Of about 2.1 million clones in the sample, roughly 93% are singletons; the top ten hold approximately 1.7%. It was CD45RO-negative cells, positively selected for CCR7, that made up naive CD8 cells, with terminally differentiated effector memory CD45RA+ cells excluded. Sequencing input: naive CD8+ T cells from PBMCs. These receptors were taken from a man aged 18 to 29 in good health. Some clones in this sample may be carry-over from other donors' samples.

The rearrangement joins TRBV7-3 to TRBJ2-7; a possible D gene is TRBD2 (5 bases). Germline V gene sequence: CDR1 SGHTA, CDR2 FQGTGA. The CDR3 consists of 16 residues. Trimming cost V 0 bases and J 2 bases, with 14 bases left between them. This CDR3 is CASSLTEAGPTYEQYF. The DNA for the CDR3 is TGTGCCAGCAGCTTAACGGAGGCCGGACCCACCTACGAGCAGTACTTC.

Note on this clone: Other DNA sequences in the same sample also yield this CDR3. The chain combines TRBV9 with TRBJ2-7, with 11 bases identical to TRBD1. The V gene's germline CDR1 is SGDLS and CDR2 YYNGEE. The CDR3 has 15 residues. V lost 0 bases to trimming and J lost 3 bases; unmatched junction nucleotides: 2. The CDR3 DNA follows: TGTGCCAGCAGCGTAGCTGGGACAGGGGGCTACGAGCAGTACTTC. Translated: CASSVAGTGGYEQYF.

V is TRBV25-1 and J is TRBJ1-4; no definite D call. The V and J ends lost 2 bases and 9 bases respectively, with 13 bases between them. The CDR3 extends over 14 amino acids. Germline lookup yields CDR1 MGHDK and CDR2 SYGVNS. DNA for the CDR3: TGTGCCAGCAGTGAAGGCGGCAGGACTAAAAAACTGTTTTTT. Its translation: CASSEGGRTKKLFF.

The V and J genes are TRBV25-1 and TRBJ1-5, with D uncertain. This CDR3 is built from 14 residues. Per the germline V gene, CDR1 is MGHDK and CDR2 is SYGVNS. V dropped 2 bases and J dropped 6 bases, with 11 bases sitting between them. The CDR3 protein is CASSEVGEGQPQHF. CDR3 nucleotides: TGTGCCAGCAGTGAAGTGGGCGAAGGTCAGCCCCAGCATTTT.

This sequence joins TRBV4-1 and TRBJ1-1; D is undetermined. CDR1 is MGHRA and CDR2 is YSYEKL in the germline V gene. The V and J ends lost 6 bases and 4 bases respectively, with 12 bases between them. This CDR3 contains 13 residues. Here the CDR3 reads CASSPGQATEAFF. CDR3 DNA sequence: TGCGCCAGCAGTCCGGGTCAGGCCACTGAAGCTTTCTTT.

This clone showed up just once. V usage is TRBV7-9 and J usage is TRBJ2-7, with TRBD2 identical over 10 bases. V lost 3 bases, J lost 4 bases, and 9 bases stayed unmatched. Germline CDR1 and CDR2: SEHNR and FQNEAQ (reference sequence). There are 16 residues in the CDR3. Here the CDR3 reads CASSLGLAGASYEQYF. In DNA form, the CDR3 reads TGTGCCAGCAGCTTGGGTCTAGCGGGAGCTTCGTACGAGCAGTACTTC.

V usage is TRBV14 and J usage is TRBJ2-1; 8 nucleotides match TRBD1. Germline CDR1 SGHDN, CDR2 FVKESK. The ends lost 4 bases at V and 12 bases at J; junction bases unmatched: 17. This CDR3 contains 16 residues. CDR3 coding DNA: TGTGCCAGCAGCCTTATCGACAGGGGCCCTGAAGGTGGGCAGTTCTTC. Translating gives CASSLIDRGPEGGQFF. Supplemented by reference TRBV14 and TRBJ2-1, the full variable domain reads EAGVTQFPSHSVIEKGQTVTLRCDPISGHDNLYWYRRVMGKEIKFLLHFVKESKQDESGMPNNRFLAERTGGTYSTLKVQPAELEDSGVYFCASSLIDRGPEGGQFFGPGTRLTVL.

This clone was counted a single time. The chain recombines TRBV5-8 with TRBJ1-1, with D perhaps TRBD1 (6 bases). Trimming removed 0 bases from V and 4 bases from J, with 13 bases in between. This CDR3 contains 15 residues. Germline assignment: CDR1 SGHTS and CDR2 YDEGEE. CDR3 bases: TGTGCCAGCAGCTTGGGGGCAGGGGAAAGCACTGAAGCTTTCTTT. It specifies CASSLGAGESTEAFF.

The chain has TRBV6-4 and TRBJ2-3; D might be TRBD1 (7 bases). V lost 2 bases, J lost 2 bases, and 11 bases lay in between. CDR3 length: 15 residues. Per the germline V gene, CDR1 is MRHNA and CDR2 is SNTAGT. Here the CDR3 reads CASSDGGTDTDTQYF. CDR3 nucleotides: TGTGCCAGCAGTGACGGAGGGACAGACACAGATACGCAGTATTTT.

The V and J genes are TRBV14 and TRBJ2-7; D is perhaps TRBD2 (6 bases). Germline CDR1 reads SGHDN; CDR2 reads FVKESK. The V gene lost 1 base and the J gene lost 7 bases, with 11 bases spanning the gap. The CDR3 totals 13 residues. For the CDR3, the DNA is TGTGCCAGCAGCCAAGGGTTGGCGGGAGAGCAGTACTTC. Residues: CASSQGLAGEQYF. Looking up the rest from reference TRBV14 and TRBJ2-7 gives the full variable domain: EAGVTQFPSHSVIEKGQTVTLRCDPISGHDNLYWYRRVMGKEIKFLLHFVKESKQDESGMPNNRFLAERTGGTYSTLKVQPAELEDSGVYFCASSQGLAGEQYFGPGTRLTVT.

The chain joins TRBV2 to TRBJ2-1; D is perhaps TRBD1 (6 bases). Between the trimmed V and J ends, which lost 4 bases and 13 bases, there was a span of 8 bases. Germline lookup yields CDR1 SNHLY and CDR2 FYNNEI. The CDR3 has 10 residues. DNA for the CDR3: TGTGCCAGCAGTGCACAGGGTCAGTTCTTC. Translating it yields CASSAQGQFF.

This clone was counted once. The V call is TRBV6-4, the J call TRBJ2-2; D is possibly TRBD2 (5 bases). The germline V and J ends were trimmed by 0 bases and 3 bases, with 14 bases remaining between them. Per the germline V gene, CDR1 is MRHNA and CDR2 is SNTAGT. CDR3 length: 17 amino acids. This CDR3 is CASSDSVEETDTGELFF. In nucleotides, the CDR3 is TGTGCCAGCAGTGACTCGGTGGAGGAAACGGACACCGGGGAGCTGTTTTTT.

This chain connects TRBV10-1 to TRBJ2-5; D is perhaps TRBD2 (5 bases). V gave up 0 bases and J gave up 9 bases, with 11 bases separating them. This CDR3 region has 13 residues. Germline V CDR1 and CDR2: WNHNN, SYGVQD (reference sequence). The CDR3, as DNA: TGCGCCAGCAGTGAGTCGATTCGAGGGTCCCAGTACTTC. Protein sequence: CASSESIRGSQYF.

This clone appeared once. Other DNA sequences within the sample encode an identical CDR3. The CDR3 protein is CASSDYEQFF. In nucleotides, the CDR3 is TGTGCCAGCAGTGACTATGAGCAGTTCTTC. The genes are TRBV2 and TRBJ2-1; no definite D call. The CDR3 extends over 10 amino acids. V lost 3 bases and J 8 bases, leaving 2 bases between the germline ends. Per the germline V gene, CDR1 is SNHLY and CDR2 is FYNNEI.

This clone was observed once. The chain has TRBV4-2 and TRBJ2-7; TRBD2 matches at 11 bases. Trimming took 1 base from V and 7 from J; bases not matched to a gene: 6. CDR1 is LGHNA and CDR2 is YNFKEQ in the germline V gene. This CDR3 region has 15 residues. As DNA, the CDR3 is TGTGCCAGCAGCCAAGTGTCACTAGCGGGAGTGGAGCAGTACTTC. This translates into CASSQVSLAGVEQYF.

The rearrangement uses TRBV27 and TRBJ1-1; the D is unclear. V was trimmed by 3 bases and J by 4 bases, leaving 9 bases between them. The CDR3 is made up of 13 amino acids. Germline values: CDR1 MNHEY, CDR2 SMNVEV (reference sequence). CDR3 bases: TGTGCCAGCAGTTTTGGTGGCAGCACTGAAGCTTTCTTT. It encodes CASSFGGSTEAFF.

This rearrangement joins TRBV11-1 to TRBJ1-1; possibly TRBD1 for D (5 bases). Germline lookup yields CDR1 SGHAT and CDR2 FQDESV (reference sequence). Trimming removed 5 bases from V and 1 base from J, with 11 bases in between. This CDR3 has 14 residues. CDR3 sequence: CASSLGGSNTEAFF. In nucleotides, the CDR3 is TGTGCCAGCAGCCTTGGGGGTTCGAACACTGAAGCTTTCTTT. The full variable domain, with the rest looked up from reference TRBV11-1 and TRBJ1-1, is EAEVAQSPRYKITEKSQAVAFWCDPISGHATLYWYRQILGQGPELLVQFQDESVVDDSQLPKDRFSAERLKGVDSTLKIQPAELGDSAMYLCASSLGGSNTEAFFGQGTRLTVV.

CDR3 DNA sequence: TGTGCCAGCAGCTTCAAAGAATGGAACACTGAAGCTTTCTTT. It codes for CASSFKEWNTEAFF. The rearrangement links TRBV7-9 to TRBJ1-1, with D unclear. Germline V gene sequence: CDR1 SEHNR, CDR2 FQNEAQ (reference sequence). The CDR3 consists of 14 residues. Trimming shortened V by 3 bases and J by 1 base, and 9 bases separated the two germline ends.

In this sample, this clone turned up once. The rearrangement uses TRBV5-1 and TRBJ2-2, with D maybe TRBD2 (6 bases). The V gene's germline CDR1 is SGHRS and CDR2 YFSETQ. The CDR3 length is 18 residues. Trimming shortened V by 6 bases and J by 1 base, and 22 bases separated the two germline ends. This chain's CDR3 is CASTNTKPSAMNTGELFF. The CDR3 nucleotides are TGCGCCAGCACGAATACAAAACCTAGCGCCATGAACACCGGGGAGCTGTTTTTT.

This chain connects TRBV10-2 to TRBJ2-1, with 10 nucleotides matching TRBD2. The CDR3 loop spans 17 amino acids. V lost 3 bases and J lost 0; bases outside the gene matches: 5. CDR1 is WSHSY and CDR2 is SAAADI in the germline V gene. The DNA of the CDR3 is TGCGCCAGCAGTGATAGACTAGCGGGCAGCTCCTACAATGAGCAGTTCTTC. This translates into CASSDRLAGSSYNEQFF.

This chain connects TRBV4-3 to TRBJ2-7; D unresolved. The CDR3 covers 15 residues. V lost 1 base and J lost 3, with 13 bases in between. The germline V gene encodes CDR1 LGHNA and CDR2 YSLEER. The CDR3 here is CASSQGSREDYEQYF. Written as DNA, the CDR3 is TGCGCCAGCAGCCAAGGATCCAGAGAAGACTACGAGCAGTACTTC.

This rearrangement joins TRBV10-3 to TRBJ2-7; TRBD1 matches at 7 bases. The CDR3 covers 11 residues. The J segment lost 6 bases and the V segment lost 10 bases, leaving 6 bases of the junction unmatched. Germline V CDR1 and CDR2: ENHRY, SYGVKD. The CDR3 nucleotides are TGTGCCACGGTACAGGGGCCCGAGCAGTACTTC. It specifies CATVQGPEQYF.

This chain links TRBV6-1 with TRBJ2-1; unclear D gene. V was trimmed by 2 bases and J by 5 bases, leaving 10 bases between them. The CDR3 runs 14 residues. Germline V CDR1 and CDR2: MNHNS, SASEGT. The CDR3 DNA follows: TGTGCCAGCAGTGAATATGTAAGGGACAATGAGCAGTTCTTC. It specifies CASSEYVRDNEQFF.